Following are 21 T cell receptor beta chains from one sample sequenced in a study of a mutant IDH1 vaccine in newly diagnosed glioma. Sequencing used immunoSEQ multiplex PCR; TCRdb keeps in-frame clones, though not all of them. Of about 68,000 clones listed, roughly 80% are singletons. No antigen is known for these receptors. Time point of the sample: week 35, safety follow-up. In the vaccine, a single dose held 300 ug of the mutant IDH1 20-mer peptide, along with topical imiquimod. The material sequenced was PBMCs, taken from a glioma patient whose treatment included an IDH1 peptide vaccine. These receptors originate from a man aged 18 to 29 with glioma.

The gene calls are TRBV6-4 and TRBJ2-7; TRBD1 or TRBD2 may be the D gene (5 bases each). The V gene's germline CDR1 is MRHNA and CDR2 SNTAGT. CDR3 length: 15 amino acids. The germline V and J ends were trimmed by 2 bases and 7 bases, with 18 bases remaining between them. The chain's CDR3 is CASSDGGPFYPEQYF. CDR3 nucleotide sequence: TGTGCCAGCAGTGACGGGGGTCCCTTTTATCCGGAGCAGTACTTC.

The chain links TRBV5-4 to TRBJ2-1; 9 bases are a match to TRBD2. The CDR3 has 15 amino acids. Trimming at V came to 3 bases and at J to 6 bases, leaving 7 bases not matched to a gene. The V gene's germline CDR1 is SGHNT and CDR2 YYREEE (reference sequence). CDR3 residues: CASSSPGLAPNEQFF. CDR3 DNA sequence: TGTGCCAGCAGCTCACCGGGACTAGCTCCCAATGAGCAGTTCTTC.

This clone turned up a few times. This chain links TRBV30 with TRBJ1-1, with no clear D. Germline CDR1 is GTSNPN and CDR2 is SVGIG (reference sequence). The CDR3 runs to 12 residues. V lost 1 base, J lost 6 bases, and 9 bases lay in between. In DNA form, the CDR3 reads TGTGCCTGGAGTGGAAGGCTCGCTGAAGCTTTCTTT. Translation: CAWSGRLAEAFF.

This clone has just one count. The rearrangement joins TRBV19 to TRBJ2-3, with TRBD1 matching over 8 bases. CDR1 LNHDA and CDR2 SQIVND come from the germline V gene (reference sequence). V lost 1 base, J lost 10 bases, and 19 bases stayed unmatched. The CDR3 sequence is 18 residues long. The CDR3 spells CASSIASGGGPSSRSQYF. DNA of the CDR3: TGTGCCAGTAGTATAGCATCAGGGGGCGGGCCTTCTTCGAGGTCGCAGTATTTT. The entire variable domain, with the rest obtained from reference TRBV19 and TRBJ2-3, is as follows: DGGITQSPKYLFRKEGQNVTLSCEQNLNHDAMYWYRQDPGQGLRLIYYSQIVNDFQKGDIAEGYSVSREKKESFPLTVTSAQKNPTAFYLCASSIASGGGPSSRSQYFGPGTRLTVL.

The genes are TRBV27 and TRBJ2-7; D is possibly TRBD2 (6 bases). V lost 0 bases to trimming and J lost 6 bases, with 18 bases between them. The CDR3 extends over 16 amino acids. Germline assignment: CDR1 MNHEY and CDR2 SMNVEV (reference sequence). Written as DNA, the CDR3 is TGTGCCAGCAGTTTATCGAAAGGGACTTTAGAGGGCGAGCAGTACTTC. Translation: CASSLSKGTLEGEQYF.

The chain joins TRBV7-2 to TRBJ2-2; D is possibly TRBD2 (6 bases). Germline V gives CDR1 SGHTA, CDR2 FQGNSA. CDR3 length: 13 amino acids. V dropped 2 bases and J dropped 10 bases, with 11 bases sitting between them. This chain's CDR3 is CASSLSGSVELFF. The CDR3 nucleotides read TGTGCCAGCAGCTTAAGCGGGTCCGTGGAGCTGTTTTTT.

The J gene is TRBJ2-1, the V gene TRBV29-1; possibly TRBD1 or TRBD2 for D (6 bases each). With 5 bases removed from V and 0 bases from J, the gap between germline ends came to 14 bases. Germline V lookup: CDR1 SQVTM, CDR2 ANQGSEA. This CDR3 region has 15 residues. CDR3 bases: TGCAGCGTTATGGGGGGCTCGAGCTCCTACAATGAGCAGTTCTTC. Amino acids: CSVMGGSSSYNEQFF.

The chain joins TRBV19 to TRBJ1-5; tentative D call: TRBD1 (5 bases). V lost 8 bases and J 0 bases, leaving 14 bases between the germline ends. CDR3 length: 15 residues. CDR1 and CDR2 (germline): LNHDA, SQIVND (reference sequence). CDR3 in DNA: TGTGCCAGTTTATACGGGGGGGTTAGCAATCAGCCCCAGCATTTT. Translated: CASLYGGVSNQPQHF.

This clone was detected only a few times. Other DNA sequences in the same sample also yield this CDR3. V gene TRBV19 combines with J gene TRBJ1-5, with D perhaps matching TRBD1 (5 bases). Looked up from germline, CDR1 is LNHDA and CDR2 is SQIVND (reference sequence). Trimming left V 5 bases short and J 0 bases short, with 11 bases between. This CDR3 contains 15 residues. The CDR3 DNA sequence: TGTGCCAGTAGTCAGACAGAATATAGCAATCAGCCCCAGCATTTT. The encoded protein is CASSQTEYSNQPQHF.

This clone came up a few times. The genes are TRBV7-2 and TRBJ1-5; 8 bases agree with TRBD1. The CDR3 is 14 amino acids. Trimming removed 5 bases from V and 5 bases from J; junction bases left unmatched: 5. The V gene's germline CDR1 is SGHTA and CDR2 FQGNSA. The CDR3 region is CASSPQTGDQPQHF. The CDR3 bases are TGTGCCAGCAGCCCTCAGACAGGGGATCAGCCCCAGCATTTT.

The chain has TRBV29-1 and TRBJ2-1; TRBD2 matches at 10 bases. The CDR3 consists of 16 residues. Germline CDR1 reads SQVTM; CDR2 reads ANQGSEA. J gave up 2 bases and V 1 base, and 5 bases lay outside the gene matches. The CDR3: CSVEGPGLAPYNEQFF. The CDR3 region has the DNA TGCAGCGTTGAAGGACCGGGACTAGCGCCCTACAATGAGCAGTTCTTC.

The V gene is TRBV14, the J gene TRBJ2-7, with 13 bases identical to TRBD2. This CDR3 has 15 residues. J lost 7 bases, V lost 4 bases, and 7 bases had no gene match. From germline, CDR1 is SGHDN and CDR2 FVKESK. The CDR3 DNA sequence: TGTGCCAGCAGCCGACCGGGACTAGCGGGAATGGAGCAGTACTTC. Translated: CASSRPGLAGMEQYF.

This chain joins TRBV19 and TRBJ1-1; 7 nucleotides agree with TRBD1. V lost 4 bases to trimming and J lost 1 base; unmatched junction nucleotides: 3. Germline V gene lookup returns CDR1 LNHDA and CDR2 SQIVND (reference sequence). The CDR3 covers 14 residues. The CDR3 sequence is CASSTGQKNTEAFF. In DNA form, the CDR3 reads TGTGCCAGTAGTACGGGACAGAAGAACACTGAAGCTTTCTTT.

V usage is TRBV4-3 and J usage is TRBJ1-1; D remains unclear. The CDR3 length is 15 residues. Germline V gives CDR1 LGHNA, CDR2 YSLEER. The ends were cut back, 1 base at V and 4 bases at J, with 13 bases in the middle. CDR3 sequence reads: CASSQGTWSGTEAFF. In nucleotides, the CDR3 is TGCGCCAGCAGCCAAGGGACGTGGAGTGGCACTGAAGCTTTCTTT.

CDR3 loop: CASSLPGQSNEQFF. DNA for the CDR3: TGTGCCAGCAGTTTGCCGGGACAATCAAATGAGCAGTTCTTC. This chain joins TRBV6-5 and TRBJ2-1; tentative D call: TRBD1 (6 bases). The CDR3 runs to 14 residues. V was pared by 4 bases and J by 7 bases, with 14 bases between. Germline values: CDR1 MNHEY, CDR2 SVGAGI.

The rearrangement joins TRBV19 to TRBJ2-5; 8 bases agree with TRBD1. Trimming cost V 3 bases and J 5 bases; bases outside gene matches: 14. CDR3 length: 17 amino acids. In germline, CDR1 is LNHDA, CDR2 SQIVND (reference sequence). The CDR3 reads CASSIKRNRGVLETQYF. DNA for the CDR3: TGTGCCAGTAGTATCAAAAGGAACAGGGGGGTCTTGGAGACCCAGTACTTC.

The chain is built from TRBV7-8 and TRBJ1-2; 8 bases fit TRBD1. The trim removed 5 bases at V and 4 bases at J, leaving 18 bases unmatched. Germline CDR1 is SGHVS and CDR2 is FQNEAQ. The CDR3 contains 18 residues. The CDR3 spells CASSLTGGTILNIYGYTF. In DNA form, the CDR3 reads TGTGCCAGCAGCCTTACAGGGGGAACGATTCTTAATATCTATGGCTACACCTTC.

The CDR3 protein is CATSRDKLQGQPQHF. The CDR3 DNA sequence: TGTGCCACCAGCAGAGATAAGTTGCAGGGTCAGCCCCAGCATTTT. V and J are TRBV15 and TRBJ1-5, with a tentative D call TRBD1 (5 bases). The CDR3 is 15 amino acids. Trimming pared 0 bases from V and 6 bases from J, leaving 12 bases between. Germline loops: CDR1 LNHNV, CDR2 YYDKDF (reference sequence).

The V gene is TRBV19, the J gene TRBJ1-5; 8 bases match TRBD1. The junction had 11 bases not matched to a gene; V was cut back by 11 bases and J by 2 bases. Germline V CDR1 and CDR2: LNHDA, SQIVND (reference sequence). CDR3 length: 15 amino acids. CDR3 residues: CAGSPGGAGNQPQHF. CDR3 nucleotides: TGTGCCGGAAGTCCAGGGGGCGCAGGCAATCAGCCCCAGCATTTT.

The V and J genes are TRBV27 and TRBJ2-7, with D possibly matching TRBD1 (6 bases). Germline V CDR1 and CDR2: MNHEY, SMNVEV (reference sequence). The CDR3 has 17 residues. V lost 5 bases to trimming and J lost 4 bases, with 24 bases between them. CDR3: CASSPSLDRGLFYEQYF. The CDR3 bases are TGTGCCAGCAGTCCCTCCCTGGACAGAGGCCTTTTTTACGAGCAGTACTTC.

The CDR3 DNA is TGTGCCACCAGCAGAGAATTGACAGGGTTTGGAAACACCATATATTTT. The encoded protein is CATSRELTGFGNTIYF. The V gene is TRBV15, the J gene TRBJ1-3, with 7 bases fitting TRBD1. Germline-derived CDR1 and CDR2 are LNHNV and YYDKDF (reference sequence). J gave up 3 bases and V 0 bases, and 5 bases lay outside the gene matches. The CDR3 is 16 amino acids. The whole variable domain, filled in from reference TRBV15 and TRBJ1-3, reads DAMVIQNPRYQVTQFGKPVTLSCSQTLNHNVMYWYQQKSSQAPKLLFHYYDKDFNNEADTPDNFQSRRPNTSFCFLDIRSPGLGDTAMYLCATSRELTGFGNTIYFGEGSWLTVV.